A single TCR beta chain is shown here with its context. The antigen is not known. This sample is part of a study of Ad26.COV2.S vaccination and SARS-CoV-2 variants. Study context: Trial arm assignment for the donor was COV1001 Ad26.COV2.S.

TCRdb's copy holds only in-frame clones and misses some; the assay was immunoSEQ multiplex PCR. The repertoire includes just under 250,000 clones, 70% to 90% of them detected once, and over 8.5% sits in the top ten. Treatment defined: some 19 received Ad26.COV2.S at low or high dose, single or two shots; a few received placebo; per-sample allocation not given. Each sample was drawn 63 days after the first injection (of vaccine or placebo). Points from the study as a whole: The TCR breadth and depth analyses may have produced an underestimate of total T cell responses.

The CDR3 sequence is 15 residues long. The V end was cut by 0 bases, the J end by 0 bases, with 11 bases between. The germline V gene encodes CDR1 SQVTM and CDR2 ANQGSEA. The sample was peripheral blood, taken in a trial of Ad26.COV2.S vaccine versus placebo. The clonotype originates from a person aged 18-65 years who received the Ad26.COV2.S COVID-19 vaccine or a placebo. The chain is built from TRBV29-1 and TRBJ1-2, with a tentative D call TRBD1 (6 bases). CDR3 DNA: TGCAGCGTTGAAGAGGTAGGGGGATCTAACTATGGCTACACCTTC. It codes for CSVEEVGGSNYGYTF.